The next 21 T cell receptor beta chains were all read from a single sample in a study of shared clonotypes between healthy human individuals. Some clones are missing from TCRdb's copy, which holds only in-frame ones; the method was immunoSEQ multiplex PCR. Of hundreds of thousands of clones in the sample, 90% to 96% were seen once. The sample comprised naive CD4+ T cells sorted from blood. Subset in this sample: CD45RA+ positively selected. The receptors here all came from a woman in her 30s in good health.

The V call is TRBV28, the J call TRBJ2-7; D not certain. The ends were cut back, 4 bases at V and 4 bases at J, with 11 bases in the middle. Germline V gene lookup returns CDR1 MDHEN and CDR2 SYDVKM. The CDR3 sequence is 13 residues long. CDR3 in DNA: TGTGCCAGCAGTTCCTATCTCGGATACGAGCAGTACTTC. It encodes CASSSYLGYEQYF.

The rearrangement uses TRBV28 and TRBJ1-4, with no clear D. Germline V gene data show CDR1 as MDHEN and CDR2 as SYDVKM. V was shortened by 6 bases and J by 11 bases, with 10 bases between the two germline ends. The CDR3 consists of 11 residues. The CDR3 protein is CASRYVTKLFF. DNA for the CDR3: TGTGCCAGCAGATACGTTACCAAACTGTTTTTT.

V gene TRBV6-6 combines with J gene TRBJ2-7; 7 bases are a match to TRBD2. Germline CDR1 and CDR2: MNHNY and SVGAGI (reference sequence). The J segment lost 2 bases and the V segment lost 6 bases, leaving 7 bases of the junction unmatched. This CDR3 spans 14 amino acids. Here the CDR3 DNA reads TGTGCCAGCAGCAAACCTAGCGGAACCTACGAGCAGTACTTC. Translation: CASSKPSGTYEQYF.

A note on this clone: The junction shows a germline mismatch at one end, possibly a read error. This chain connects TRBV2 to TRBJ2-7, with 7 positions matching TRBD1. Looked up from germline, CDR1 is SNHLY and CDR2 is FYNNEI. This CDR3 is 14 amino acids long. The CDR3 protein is CASSEGQTLYGQYF. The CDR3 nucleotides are TGTGCCAGCAGTGAGGGACAGACCCTTTACGGGCAGTACTTC.

CDR3: CAINGQGGSYEQYF. The CDR3 bases are TGTGCCATCAATGGACAGGGAGGCTCCTACGAGCAGTACTTC. The chain has TRBV10-3 and TRBJ2-7; 8 bases map to TRBD1. The germline gives CDR1 ENHRY, CDR2 SYGVKD. CDR3 length: 14 residues. Trimming removed 7 bases from V and 0 bases from J; junction bases left unmatched: 5.

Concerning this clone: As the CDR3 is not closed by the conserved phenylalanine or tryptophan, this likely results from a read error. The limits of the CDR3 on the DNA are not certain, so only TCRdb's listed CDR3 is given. CDR3 loop: CASSPSTDRA. The chain is built from TRBV21-1 and TRBJ2-3; the table's D call, TRBD1, has no DNA check behind it. TRBV21-1 is annotated as a pseudogene. The CDR3 totals 10 residues, both ends included.

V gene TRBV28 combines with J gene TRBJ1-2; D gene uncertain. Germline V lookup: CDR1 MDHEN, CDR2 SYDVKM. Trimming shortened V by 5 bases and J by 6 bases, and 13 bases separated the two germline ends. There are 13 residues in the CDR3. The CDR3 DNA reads TGTGCCAGCAGTGGAAACAAGGGTCATGGCTACACCTTC. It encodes CASSGNKGHGYTF.

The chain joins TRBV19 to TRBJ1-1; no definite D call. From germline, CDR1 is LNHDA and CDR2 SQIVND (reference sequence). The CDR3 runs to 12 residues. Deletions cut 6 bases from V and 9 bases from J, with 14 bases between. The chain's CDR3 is CASSWGGNKAFF. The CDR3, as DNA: TGTGCCAGTAGCTGGGGAGGGAACAAAGCTTTCTTT. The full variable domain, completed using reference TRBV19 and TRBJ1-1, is DGGITQSPKYLFRKEGQNVTLSCEQNLNHDAMYWYRQDPGQGLRLIYYSQIVNDFQKGDIAEGYSVSREKKESFPLTVTSAQKNPTAFYLCASSWGGNKAFFGQGTRLTVV.

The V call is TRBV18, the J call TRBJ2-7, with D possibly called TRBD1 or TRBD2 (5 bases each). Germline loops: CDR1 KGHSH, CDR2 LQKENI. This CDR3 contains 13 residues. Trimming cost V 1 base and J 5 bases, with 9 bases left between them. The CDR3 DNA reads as TGTGCCAGCTCACCACAGGGGAGCCACGAGCAGTACTTC. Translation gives CASSPQGSHEQYF.

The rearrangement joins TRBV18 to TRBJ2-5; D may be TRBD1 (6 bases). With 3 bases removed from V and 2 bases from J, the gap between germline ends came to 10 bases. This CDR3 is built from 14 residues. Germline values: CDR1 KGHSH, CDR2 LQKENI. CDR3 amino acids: CASSPGARQETQYF. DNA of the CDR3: TGTGCCAGCTCACCGGGGGCCAGACAAGAGACCCAGTACTTC.

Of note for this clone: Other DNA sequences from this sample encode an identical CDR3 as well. The DNA of the CDR3 is TGCAGCGTTGAAGGCAGGATGAACACTGAAGCTTTCTTT. Translated, it gives CSVEGRMNTEAFF. V is TRBV29-1 and J is TRBJ1-1; no firm D call. The CDR3 sequence is 13 residues long. The V end lost 1 base, the J end lost 0 bases, and 6 bases lay between the germline ends. CDR1 SQVTM and CDR2 ANQGSEA come from the germline V gene.

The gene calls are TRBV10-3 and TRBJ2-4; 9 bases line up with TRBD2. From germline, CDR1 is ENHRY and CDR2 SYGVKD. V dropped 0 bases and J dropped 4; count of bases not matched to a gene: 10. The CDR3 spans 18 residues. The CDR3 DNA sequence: TGTGCCATCAGTGAGTCGCTTGTGACTAGCGGCAAGAAAAACATTCAGTACTTC. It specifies CAISESLVTSGKKNIQYF.

The CDR3 is CASSLIRQNTEAFF. CDR3 DNA sequence: TGTGCCAGCAGCTTAATTCGACAGAACACTGAAGCTTTCTTT. The chain couples TRBV11-2 to TRBJ1-1; D call uncertain. The length of the CDR3 is 14 residues. Looked up from germline, CDR1 is SGHAT and CDR2 is FQNNGV. Between the trimmed V and J ends, which lost 2 bases and 1 base, there was a span of 8 bases.

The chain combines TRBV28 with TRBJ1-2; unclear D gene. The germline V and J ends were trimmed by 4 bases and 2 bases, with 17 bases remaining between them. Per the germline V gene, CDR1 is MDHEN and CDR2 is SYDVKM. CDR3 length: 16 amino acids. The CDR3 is CASSSPKDPGNYGYTF. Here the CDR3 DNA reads TGTGCCAGCAGTTCCCCAAAGGACCCTGGGAACTATGGCTACACCTTC.

The CDR3 region is CSSPRDSLGEQFF. The CDR3 DNA reads as TGCAGCAGCCCTAGGGACTCCTTGGGTGAGCAGTTCTTC. This chain links TRBV29-1 with TRBJ2-1, with D possibly TRBD2 on 6 matching bases. V was pared by 8 bases and J by 9 bases, with 20 bases between. There are 13 residues in the CDR3. Per the germline V gene, CDR1 is SQVTM and CDR2 is ANQGSEA.

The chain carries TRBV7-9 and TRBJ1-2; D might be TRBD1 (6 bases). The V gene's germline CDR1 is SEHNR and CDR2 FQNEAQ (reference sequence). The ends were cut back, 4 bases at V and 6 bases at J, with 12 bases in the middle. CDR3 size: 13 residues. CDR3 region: CASSYRAVNGYTF. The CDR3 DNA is TGTGCCAGCAGCTACAGGGCGGTGAATGGCTACACCTTC.

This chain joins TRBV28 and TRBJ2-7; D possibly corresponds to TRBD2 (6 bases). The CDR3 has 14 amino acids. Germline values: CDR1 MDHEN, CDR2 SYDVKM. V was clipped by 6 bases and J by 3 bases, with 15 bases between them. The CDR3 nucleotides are TGTGCCAGCAGGCCGGGACTCAAGAGCTACGAGCAGTACTTC. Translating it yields CASRPGLKSYEQYF.

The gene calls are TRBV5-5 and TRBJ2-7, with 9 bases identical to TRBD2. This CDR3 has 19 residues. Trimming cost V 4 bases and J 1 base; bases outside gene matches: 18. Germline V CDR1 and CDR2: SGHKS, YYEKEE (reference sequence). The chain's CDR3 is CASSPRWSSGMSYSYEQYF. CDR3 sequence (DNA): TGTGCCAGCAGCCCCCGTTGGTCTAGCGGGATGAGCTATTCCTACGAGCAGTACTTC.

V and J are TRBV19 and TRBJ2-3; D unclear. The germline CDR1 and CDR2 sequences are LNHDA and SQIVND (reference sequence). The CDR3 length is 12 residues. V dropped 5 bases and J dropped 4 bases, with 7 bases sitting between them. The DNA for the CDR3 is TGTGCCAGTAGTCGCCTGGCAGATACGCAGTATTTT. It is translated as CASSRLADTQYF.

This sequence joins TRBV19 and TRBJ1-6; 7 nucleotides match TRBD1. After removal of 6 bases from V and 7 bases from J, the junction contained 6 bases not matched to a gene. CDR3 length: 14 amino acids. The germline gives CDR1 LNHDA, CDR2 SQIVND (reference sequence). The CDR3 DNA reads TGTGCCAGTAGAAAGGACAGGTCGAATTCACCCCTCCACTTT. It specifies CASRKDRSNSPLHF.

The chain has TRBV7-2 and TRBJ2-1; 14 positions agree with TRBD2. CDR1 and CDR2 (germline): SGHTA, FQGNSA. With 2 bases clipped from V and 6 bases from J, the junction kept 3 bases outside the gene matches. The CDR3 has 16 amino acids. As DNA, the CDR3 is TGTGCCAGCAGCTTATTGGGACTAGCGGGAGTCAATGAGCAGTTCTTC. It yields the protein CASSLLGLAGVNEQFF.